This TCR beta chain came from a study of technical replicates of blood from four donors. V dropped 2 bases and J dropped 1; count of bases not matched to a gene: 1. The CDR3 runs 14 residues. Germline loops: CDR1 MNHNS, CDR2 SASEGT. Assay used: immunoSEQ multiplex PCR; TCRdb lists only in-frame clones, some missing. This sample has under 85,000 clones, with around 88% found just once. Specimen: PBMCs. V and J are TRBV6-1 and TRBJ2-7; 8 bases line up with TRBD1. The sequence was obtained from a human donor in good health. Some clones in this sample may be carry-over from other donors' samples. CDR3 region: CASSEHRGSYEQYF. The CDR3 DNA reads TGTGCCAGCAGTGAACACAGGGGGTCCTACGAGCAGTACTTC.